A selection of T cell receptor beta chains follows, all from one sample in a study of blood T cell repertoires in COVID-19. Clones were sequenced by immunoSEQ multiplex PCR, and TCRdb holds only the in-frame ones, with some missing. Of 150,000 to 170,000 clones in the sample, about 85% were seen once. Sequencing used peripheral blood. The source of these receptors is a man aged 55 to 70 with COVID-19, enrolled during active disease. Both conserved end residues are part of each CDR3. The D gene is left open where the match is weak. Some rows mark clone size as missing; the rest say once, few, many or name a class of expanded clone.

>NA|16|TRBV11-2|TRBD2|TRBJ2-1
TGTGCCAGCAGCTTAGGGGCGGGAGTCTCGCGCAGTGAGCAGTTCTTC
CASSLGAGVSRSEQFF
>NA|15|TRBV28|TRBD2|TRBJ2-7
TGTGCCAGCGAAATCGGCGGGGGGGTCCCCTACGAGCAGTACTTC
CASEIGGGVPYEQYF
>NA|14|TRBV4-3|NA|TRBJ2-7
TGCGCCAGCAGCCCCTCCCCTTTGAGTTACGAGCAGTACTTC
CASSPSPLSYEQYF
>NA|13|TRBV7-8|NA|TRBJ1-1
TGTGCCAGCAGCTTATCCAAGAACACTGAAGCTTTCTTT
CASSLSKNTEAFF
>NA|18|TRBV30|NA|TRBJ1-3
TGTGCCTGGACGGACATACCGGTAGGGGCGTACTCTGGAAACACCATATATTTT
CAWTDIPVGAYSGNTIYF
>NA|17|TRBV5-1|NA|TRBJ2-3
TGCGCCAGCAGCTTGGATTCGTTGGGCGGGGTCACAGATACGCAGTATTTT
CASSLDSLGGVTDTQYF
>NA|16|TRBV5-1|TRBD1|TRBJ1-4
TGCGCCAGCAGGGCTAACACAGGGGTAGCTAATGAAAAACTGTTTTTT
CASRANTGVANEKLFF
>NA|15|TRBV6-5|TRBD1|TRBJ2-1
TGTGCCAGCAATCCGACAGGGACGCGATACAATGAGCAGTTCTTC
CASNPTGTRYNEQFF
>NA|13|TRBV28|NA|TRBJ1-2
TGTGCCAGCAGTCCCCAGGGATTTGATGGCTACACCTTC
CASSPQGFDGYTF
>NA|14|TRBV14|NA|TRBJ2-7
TGTGCCAGCAGCCTAAGTCAGGGCCTTTACGAGCAGTACTTC
CASSLSQGLYEQYF
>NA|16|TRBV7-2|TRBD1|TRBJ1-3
TGTGCCAGCAGCTTAGATGGGACAGGGAGAGGAAACACCATATATTTT
CASSLDGTGRGNTIYF
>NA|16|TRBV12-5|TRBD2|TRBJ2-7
TGTGCTAGTGGTTTGGACATGGGGACTAACTCCTACGAGCAGTACTTC
CASGLDMGTNSYEQYF
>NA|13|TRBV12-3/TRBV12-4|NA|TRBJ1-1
TGTGCCAGCACGGGAGGAGTCGACACTGAAGCTTTCTTT
CASTGGVDTEAFF
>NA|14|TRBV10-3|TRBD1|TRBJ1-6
TGTGCCATCAGTGCGACAGGGGGTAATTCACCCCTCCACTTT
CAISATGGNSPLHF
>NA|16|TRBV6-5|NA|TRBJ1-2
TGTGCCAGCAGTTACTCTTCAGGGATAACAAACTATGGCTACACCTTC
CASSYSSGITNYGYTF
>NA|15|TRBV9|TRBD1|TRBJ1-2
TGTGCCAGCAGCGTAGGGACAGGGCCTTCCTATGGCTACACCTTC
CASSVGTGPSYGYTF
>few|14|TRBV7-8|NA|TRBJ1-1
TGTGCCAGCAGCTTAGGTCGGTTACTCACTGAAGCTTTCTTT
CASSLGRLLTEAFF
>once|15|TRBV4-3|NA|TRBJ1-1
TGCGCCAGCAGCCAAGGTCTGGAGGGACCAACTGAAGCTTTCTTT
CASSQGLEGPTEAFF
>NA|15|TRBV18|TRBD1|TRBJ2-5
TGTGCCAGCTCAAGCACAGGGGCGATTCAAGAGACCCAGTACTTC
CASSSTGAIQETQYF
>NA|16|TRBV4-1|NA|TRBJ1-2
TGCGCCAGCAGCCAGGCTTACACCTCCTCCCCCTATGGCTACACCTTC
CASSQAYTSSPYGYTF
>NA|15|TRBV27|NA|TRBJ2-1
TGTGCCAGCAGTGACAGGAGAAGCTCCTACAATGAGCAGTTCTTC
CASSDRRSSYNEQFF
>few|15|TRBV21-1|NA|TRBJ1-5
TGTGCCAGCAGCAAGAAGCCCGGGGGATGTCAGCCCCAGCATTTT
CASSKKPGGCQPQHF
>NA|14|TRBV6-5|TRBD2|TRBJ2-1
TGTGCCAGCATTACGACAGCGGGGGGGCGCGAGCAGTTCTTC
CASITTAGGREQFF
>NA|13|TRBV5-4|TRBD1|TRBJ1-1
TGTGCCAGCAGCTTCTTATCAGGGGGCGAAGCTTTCTTT
CASSFLSGGEAFF
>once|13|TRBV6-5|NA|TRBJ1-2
TGTGCCACGCTGCAGGGGACGGACTATGGCTACACCTTC
CATLQGTDYGYTF
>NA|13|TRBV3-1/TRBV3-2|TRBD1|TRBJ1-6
TGTGCCAGCCAAGACGACAGGGGATCACCCCTCCACTTT
CASQDDRGSPLHF
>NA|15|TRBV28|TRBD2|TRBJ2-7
TGTGCCAGCAGTCCCCTAGCGGGGGTCCCGGGGGAGCAGTACTTC
CASSPLAGVPGEQYF
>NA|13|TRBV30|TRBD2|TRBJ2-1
TGTGCCTGGAGTGAGCGGGAGTTAAGTGAGCAGTTCTTC
CAWSERELSEQFF
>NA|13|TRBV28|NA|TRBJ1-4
TGTGCCAGCAGTTTATCGGTTGAAGAAAAACTGTTTTTT
CASSLSVEEKLFF
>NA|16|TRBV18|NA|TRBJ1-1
TGTGCCAGCTCACCAAACCGAGTCGTAGTGAACACTGAAGCTTTCTTT
CASSPNRVVVNTEAFF
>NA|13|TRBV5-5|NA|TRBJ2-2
TGTGCCAGCAGCCCTCAAATTAGCGGGGAGCTGTTTTTT
CASSPQISGELFF